This record looks at one T cell receptor beta chain sequence and its context. Its cognate antigen is unknown. V was clipped by 2 bases and J by 8 bases, with 12 bases between them. Germline V CDR1 and CDR2: SGHVS, FQNEAQ. This CDR3 region has 13 residues. One entry per CDR3 protein, called by TCRdb with MiXCR from the reads. The top ten clones hold roughly 2.9% of a sample with under 850,000 distinct CDR3 sequences, 35% of them seen once. This sample was taken from a study of T cell repertoires in cytomegalovirus infection. Study context: TCR beta signatures that were public indicated CMV infection and matching HLA type.

The study's findings and limits: The ex vivo response was dominated by HLA-C-restricted CMV-specific TCR beta clonotypes. Cumulative frequency (of public TCR beta family members) identified carriers of CMV plus the relevant HLA.

The receptor was derived from a human donor in good health (CMV status not recorded). Some clones in this sample may be carry-over from other donors' samples. The sequenced material came from PBMCs. The V and J genes are TRBV7-8 and TRBJ1-1; D is ambiguous. The CDR3 DNA follows: TGTGCCAGCAGCTTAAGAGGGCAGAGGGAAGCTTTCTTT. Its translation: CASSLRGQREAFF.